This TCR beta chain was recorded in a study of blood T cell repertoires in COVID-19. The wider study: Spain, Italy and the United States supplied samples that represented acute and convalescent COVID-19. Sample material is recorded as cDNA or gDNA derived from T cells, B-cell-depleted T cells, or PBMCs.

Deletions cut 4 bases from V and 0 bases from J, with 14 bases between. Germline V CDR1 and CDR2: SGHNT, YYREEE (reference sequence). The CDR3 runs to 16 residues. Using immunoSEQ multiplex PCR, the repertoire was profiled, and TCRdb retains in-frame clones only, with some absent. The sample carries more than 200,000 clones, approximately 80% recorded once. Sequenced input: peripheral blood. This TCR derives from a man in his fifties or sixties with acute or convalescent COVID-19. The V and J genes are TRBV5-4 and TRBJ1-3; D is perhaps TRBD1 (6 bases). CDR3 coding DNA: TGTGCCAGCAGCACGGGCGACAGGTTCTCTGGAAACACCATATATTTT. Translated, it gives CASSTGDRFSGNTIYF.